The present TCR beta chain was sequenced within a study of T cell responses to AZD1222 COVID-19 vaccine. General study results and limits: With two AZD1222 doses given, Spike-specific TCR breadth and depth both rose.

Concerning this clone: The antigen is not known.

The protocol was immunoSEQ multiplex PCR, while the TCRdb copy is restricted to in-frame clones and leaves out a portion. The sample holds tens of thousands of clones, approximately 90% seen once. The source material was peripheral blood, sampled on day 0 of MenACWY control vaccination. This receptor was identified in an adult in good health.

The CDR3 loop is CASSSPQGGGANEKLFF. The CDR3 nucleotides are TGTGCCAGCAGTTCACCACAGGGAGGAGGGGCTAATGAAAAACTGTTTTTT. V and J are TRBV28 and TRBJ1-4; weak D call: TRBD1 (6 bases). Trimming removed 4 bases at V and 3 bases at J, with 18 bases between. This CDR3 has 17 residues. Germline CDR1 and CDR2: MDHEN and SYDVKM.